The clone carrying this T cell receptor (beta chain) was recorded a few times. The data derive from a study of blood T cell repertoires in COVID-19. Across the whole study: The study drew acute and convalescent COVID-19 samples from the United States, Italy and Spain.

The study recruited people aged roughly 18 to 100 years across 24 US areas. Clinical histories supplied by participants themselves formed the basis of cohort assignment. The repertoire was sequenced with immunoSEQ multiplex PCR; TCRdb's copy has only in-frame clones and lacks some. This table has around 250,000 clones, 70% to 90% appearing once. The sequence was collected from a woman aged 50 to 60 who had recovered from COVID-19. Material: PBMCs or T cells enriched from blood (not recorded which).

The CDR3 loop reads CASSPTGGSSQPQHF. DNA of the CDR3: TGTGCCAGCAGCCCTACAGGGGGATCCAGTCAGCCCCAGCATTTT. V is TRBV3-1 (or the pseudogene TRBV3-2) and J is TRBJ1-5; 8 bases agree with TRBD1. Germline CDR1 and CDR2: LGHDT and YNNKEL (reference sequence). J lost 6 bases, V lost 4 bases, and 8 bases had no gene match. CDR3 length: 15 residues.